There are a few counts of the clone carrying this T cell receptor beta chain. This table comes from immunoSEQ multiplex PCR, and its TCRdb copy is limited to in-frame clones, with some not included. The sample gives 75,000 to 100,000 clones, around 88% of which show up once; approximately 0.49% is in the top ten. The CDR3 consists of 13 residues. V dropped 2 bases and J dropped 11 bases, with 13 bases sitting between them. Germline-derived CDR1 and CDR2 are MDHEN and SYDVKM. This entry is derived from a study of OX40 agonist ivuxolimab in advanced cancers. Study overall: Head and neck, renal cell, melanoma or hepatocellular carcinoma were the cancers that dose-escalation patients had.

This specimen was CD4+ or CD8+ T cells sorted from blood, taken in a trial of the OX40 agonist ivuxolimab. The TCR was taken from an adult with an advanced solid tumor such as melanoma, head and neck, liver or kidney cancer. The gene calls are TRBV28 and TRBJ1-5; D unclear. The CDR3 is CASSLDEGRAQHF. In nucleotides, the CDR3 is TGTGCCAGCAGTTTAGACGAAGGTCGGGCCCAGCATTTT.